This T cell receptor beta chain emerged from a study of cytomegalovirus exposure and HLA in healthy donors. Overall study results and limits: It was confirmed in vitro that a few of the CMV-associated chains were specific for CMV antigens.

The repertoire was sequenced with immunoSEQ multiplex PCR; TCRdb's copy has only in-frame clones and lacks some. Of around 98,000 clones listed, approximately 88% are singletons. V dropped 1 base and J dropped 8; count of bases not matched to a gene: 18. This CDR3 spans 19 amino acids. Germline loops: CDR1 SGHVS, CDR2 FNYEAQ. On this clone itself: Its antigen is still unknown.

The receptor comes from a woman in her twenties or thirties in good health and CMV-seronegative. This chain joins TRBV7-6 and TRBJ2-1, with 9 bases that match TRBD2. The specimen was PBMCs. CDR3: CASSLGSSLWTSAVHEQFF. The CDR3 DNA follows: TGTGCCAGCAGCTTAGGGTCTTCGTTGTGGACTAGCGCGGTTCATGAGCAGTTCTTC.